The 4 T cell receptor beta chains below come from one sample, sequenced in a study of blood T cells in healthy people across ages. A sample-barcoded 5' primer and a J-beta primer mix were used in a second PCR of roughly 7 to 11 cycles. MiXCR, applied by TCRdb to the 5' RACE reads, yields one record per CDR3 protein. This table has 1 million or so distinct CDR3 sequences, around 25% appearing once. The same data also contributed to another study, on T cells of mothers and their children.

The sequenced material came from blood. The origin of the receptors is a girl aged 2 to 9 in good health.

There are a few counts of this clonotype. The V call is TRBV4-3, the J call TRBJ1-1; D remains ambiguous. Between the trimmed V and J ends, which lost 0 bases and 0 bases, there was a span of 11 bases. The CDR3 length is 16 residues. CDR1 and CDR2 from the germline V gene are LGHNA and YSLEER. The CDR3 is CASSQDPLAMNTEAFF. In nucleotides, the CDR3 is TGCGCCAGCAGCCAAGATCCGTTAGCGATGAACACTGAAGCTTTCTTT.

A few counts support this clonotype. The CDR3 is CASSSEATGGLEAFF. The CDR3 DNA sequence: TGTGCCAGCAGTTCCGAAGCCACAGGGGGCTTAGAAGCTTTCTTT. V gene TRBV6-5 combines with J gene TRBJ1-1, with 9 bases identical to TRBD1. CDR3 length: 15 residues. The V segment lost 4 bases and the J segment 8 bases; nucleotides outside the gene matches: 11. CDR1 is MNHEY and CDR2 is SVGAGI in the germline V gene.

This clonotype was observed many times. This chain connects TRBV6-1 to TRBJ1-6; 7 nucleotides match TRBD1. The junction had 4 bases not matched to a gene; V was cut back by 8 bases and J by 9 bases. CDR3 length: 12 amino acids. The germline gives CDR1 MNHNS, CDR2 SASEGT. CDR3 bases: TGTGCCAGCCGGGACAGCTTTTCACCCCTCCACTTT. As protein: CASRDSFSPLHF.

V is TRBV6-5 and J is TRBJ2-7, with D perhaps being TRBD1 or TRBD2 (5 bases each). CDR1 is MNHEY and CDR2 is SVGAGI in the germline V gene. Trimming left V 8 bases short and J 3 bases short, with 17 bases between. The CDR3 totals 14 residues. DNA of the CDR3: TGTGCCAGCGGACGGGACCCCAGGGACTACGAGCAGTACTTC. It translates to CASGRDPRDYEQYF.